This T cell receptor beta chain was identified during a study of T cell repertoires in cytomegalovirus infection. TCRdb analysed the reads with MiXCR anew, one entry per CDR3 protein. The data hold about 260,000 distinct CDR3 sequences, with 8% to 9.5% observed a single time. CDR3 size: 14 residues. With V trimmed by 4 bases and J by 6 bases, 2 bases remained unmatched. Germline CDR1 reads SGHTA; CDR2 reads FQGNSA. This clonotype was found many times. This sequence was found in a human donor in good health (CMV status not recorded). Some clones in this sample may be carry-over from other donors' samples. This chain connects TRBV7-2 to TRBJ1-5, with 11 bases identical to TRBD1. Sample: PBMCs. The CDR3 reads CASSSDRGLQPQHF. The CDR3 DNA reads as TGTGCCAGCAGCTCGGACAGGGGGCTTCAGCCCCAGCATTTT.